These T cell receptor beta chains were read from a single sample in a study of T-cell memory formation after mild COVID-19. TCRdb used MiXCR to reprocess the 5' RACE reads, holding one entry per CDR3 protein. The table has 150,000 to 200,000 distinct CDR3 sequences, roughly 16% seen once. Sequencing was performed on PBMCs or a T cell subset sorted from them (not recorded which). All receptors derive from an adult woman who had mild COVID-19 (a few samples of this study predate the infection). Cell type and time point are not known. Both conserved end residues are part of each CDR3. Fields, in order: J gene, V gene, D gene, clone size, CDR3 DNA, CDR3 protein. A D gene is named only where the DNA matches it firmly. Clone size is not always given. Where it is, it says once, few, many or a class for expanded clones.

>TRBJ2-7|TRBV5-1|.|few
TGCGCCAGCAGCTTGGGATCCTCCTACCACGAGCAGTACTTC
CASSLGSSYHEQYF
>TRBJ1-4|TRBV7-9|.|few
TGTGCCAGCAGCTTAGAGGGTATAGAGTATGAAAAACTGTTTTTT
CASSLEGIEYEKLFF
>TRBJ1-2|TRBV3-1|.|few
TGTGCCAGCAGCCAAGATTCCCATGGCTACACCTTC
CASSQDSHGYTF
>TRBJ1-1|TRBV6-5|.|.
TGTGCCAGCAGTTACGTTAGGATGAACACTGAAGCTTTCTTT
CASSYVRMNTEAFF
>TRBJ2-7|TRBV7-2|.|.
TGTGCCAGCAGCTTCGCAGGGATCGAGCAGTACTTC
CASSFAGIEQYF
>TRBJ1-1|TRBV5-1|.|.
TGCGCCAGCAGCTACGACAGATTTACGGCTTTCTTT
CASSYDRFTAFF
>TRBJ2-3|TRBV12-3/TRBV12-4|.|.
TGTGCCAGCACCCATCTTGGGAAACAGGTTCCCCGCTCTAGCACAGATACGCAGTATTTT
CASTHLGKQVPRSSTDTQYF
>TRBJ2-5|TRBV12-3/TRBV12-4|.|.
TGTGCCAGCAGTGCCACCGCGACCCAGTACTTC
CASSATATQYF
>TRBJ2-2|TRBV12-5|TRBD2|few
TGTGCTAGTGGGCGGACTAGCGGGAACACCGGGGAGCTGTTTTTT
CASGRTSGNTGELFF
>TRBJ2-4|TRBV15|TRBD1|many
TGTGCCACCAGCAGAATCGACAGGGACGCCAAAAACATTCAGTACTTC
CATSRIDRDAKNIQYF
>TRBJ2-3|TRBV4-2|.|few
TGTGCCAGCAGCCAAGGGCTAGTGGGCGGTACGCAGTATTTT
CASSQGLVGGTQYF
>TRBJ2-5|TRBV6-1|TRBD1|few
TGTGCCAGCAGACTTGACAGGGGGCGACAGACCCAGTACTTC
CASRLDRGRQTQYF
>TRBJ1-4|TRBV7-2|.|.
TGTGCCAGCAGCCGAGGAATTGAAAAACTGTTTTTT
CASSRGIEKLFF
>TRBJ2-7|TRBV4-3|.|few
TGCGCCAGCAGCCGCACCCAGGGATCTTGGGAGCAGTACTTC
CASSRTQGSWEQYF
>TRBJ2-5|TRBV5-6|.|.
TGTGCCAGCACCTTCGGGGTCGGGAAGACCCAGTACTTC
CASTFGVGKTQYF
>TRBJ2-2|TRBV5-1|.|few
TGCGCCAGCAGCACGGACGCTAGGAACACCGGGGAGCTGTTTTTT
CASSTDARNTGELFF
>TRBJ2-2|TRBV7-6|.|.
TGTGCCAGCGCAGAGGGGTACACCGGGGAGCTGTTTTTT
CASAEGYTGELFF
>TRBJ2-5|TRBV5-4|.|.
TGTGCCAGCAGCGGGCGGGCCCTCCAAGAGACCCAGTACTTC
CASSGRALQETQYF
>TRBJ1-5|TRBV12-3/TRBV12-4|TRBD1|.
TGTGCCAGCAGTTTAAGTACGGGACAGGGCTTTATGGAGCAGCCCCAGCATTTT
CASSLSTGQGFMEQPQHF
>TRBJ1-2|TRBV24-1|.|few
TGTGCCACCAGTGATTTCGAGGACAGCTATGGCTACACCTTC
CATSDFEDSYGYTF
>TRBJ2-1|TRBV4-2|.|.
TGTGCCAGCAGCCAAGGAGTGAGCTCCTACAATGAGCAGTTCTTC
CASSQGVSSYNEQFF
>TRBJ2-2|TRBV12-3/TRBV12-4|.|.
TGTGCCAGCAGCAACCTCGCGGATGGGGCCGGGGAGCTGTTTTTT
CASSNLADGAGELFF
>TRBJ2-7|TRBV7-9|.|few
TGTGCCAGCAGCTTAGAGAGTCCGGGAAGGGTCCACGAGCAGTACTTC
CASSLESPGRVHEQYF
>TRBJ2-6|TRBV10-3|TRBD1|.
TGTGCCATCAGGAGGGACAGGGAGGGGTCTGGGGCCAACGTCCTGACTTTC
CAIRRDREGSGANVLTF
>TRBJ1-6|TRBV7-2|.|.
TGTGCCAGCAGCTCGGCCAGGAGCTCCTATAATTCACCCCTCCACTTT
CASSSARSSYNSPLHF
>TRBJ2-1|TRBV6-2/TRBV6-3|TRBD2|.
TGTGCCAGCAGTCGGGTAGCGGGTGCTTTTATGGGTGAGCAGTTCTTC
CASSRVAGAFMGEQFF
>TRBJ2-3|TRBV7-7|.|.
TGTGCTAGCAGCTTAGGCTGGGCAGATACGCAGTATTTT
CASSLGWADTQYF
>TRBJ2-7|TRBV4-1|TRBD1|few
TGCGCCAGCTCCCGGACAGGCCTAGAAGAGCAGTACTTC
CASSRTGLEEQYF
>TRBJ1-1|TRBV9|TRBD1|few
TGTGCCAGCAGCGTAGCAGGGGGGAACACTGAAGCTTTCTTT
CASSVAGGNTEAFF
>TRBJ1-5|TRBV7-2|TRBD1|few
TGTGCCAGCAGCGCGGACAGGCACAATCAGCCCCAGCATTTT
CASSADRHNQPQHF
>TRBJ2-3|TRBV7-9|.|few
TGTGCCAGCAGCTTAGGAAATAACCCCGCGCAGTATTTT
CASSLGNNPAQYF
>TRBJ1-5|TRBV30|.|.
TGTGCCTGGAGCGGGGATGCGGGCAATCAGCCCCAGCATTTT
CAWSGDAGNQPQHF
>TRBJ2-4|TRBV2|.|.
TGTGCCAGCAGGCCTGATAGACTTTCCAAAAACATTCAGTACTTC
CASRPDRLSKNIQYF
>TRBJ2-1|TRBV12-3/TRBV12-4|TRBD2|few
TGTGCCAGCAGTTTCCAGTCGACTAGCGGTACCCCCCCGTTCTTC
CASSFQSTSGTPPFF
>TRBJ2-2|TRBV12-3/TRBV12-4|.|many
TGTGCCAGCAGTGTCGGGGTCGCCGGGGAGCTGTTTTTT
CASSVGVAGELFF
>TRBJ2-1|TRBV4-2|.|.
TGTGCCAGCAGCCGACCTTCCTCCGATGAGCAGTTCTTC
CASSRPSSDEQFF
>TRBJ1-5|TRBV12-3/TRBV12-4|.|.
TGTGCCAGCAGTGCCCATAATCAGCCCCAGCATTTT
CASSAHNQPQHF
>TRBJ1-1|TRBV4-1|.|.
TGCGCCAGCAGCCAAGAAATCTTCGGCACTTTCTTT
CASSQEIFGTFF
>TRBJ2-1|TRBV20-1|TRBD2|few
TGCAGTGCTACGTCCGGGACTAGCGGATCCTACAATGAGCAGTTCTTC
CSATSGTSGSYNEQFF
>TRBJ2-3|TRBV30|.|few
TGTGCCTGGAGTTGGGACCCGGTAACAGATACGCAGTATTTT
CAWSWDPVTDTQYF
>TRBJ2-3|TRBV19|.|few
TGTGCCAGTAGTATGCGGCTAGTAGACACAGATACGCAGTATTTT
CASSMRLVDTDTQYF
>TRBJ2-3|TRBV7-9|.|many
TGTGCCAGCAGCTTCGGCAGATCCACAGATACGCAGTATTTT
CASSFGRSTDTQYF
>TRBJ2-1|TRBV11-3|.|few
TGTGCCAGCAGCTTAAACGGATACAATGAGCAGTTCTTC
CASSLNGYNEQFF
>TRBJ2-1|TRBV5-1|.|.
TGCGCCAGCAGCGCCCTTGTTAATGGGTTTCTTGGTTATGAGCAGTTCTTC
CASSALVNGFLGYEQFF
>TRBJ2-5|TRBV7-3|.|many
TGTGCCAGCAGCCTGGGGGCCAGGGAGACCCAGTACTTC
CASSLGARETQYF
>TRBJ1-2|TRBV7-9|.|few
TGTGCCAGCAGCCCGCAGGGACGGGGCGGTAACTATGGCTACACCTTC
CASSPQGRGGNYGYTF
>TRBJ2-1|TRBV23-1|.|.
TGCGCCAGCAGTCAATATCAGTGTCCCTACAATGAGCAGTTCTTC
CASSQYQCPYNEQFF
>TRBJ2-1|TRBV2|TRBD2|.
TGTGCCAGCAGTTTACTAGCGGGGGGGAACAATGAGCAGTTCTTC
CASSLLAGGNNEQFF
>TRBJ1-6|TRBV5-5|.|few
TGTGCCAGCAGCTTGGGGGGGGCATCCTATAATTCACCCCTCCACTTT
CASSLGGASYNSPLHF
>TRBJ2-7|TRBV7-2|.|.
TGTGCCAGCAGCTTAGCTTTCGGCGAGCAGTACTTC
CASSLAFGEQYF
>TRBJ2-3|TRBV7-3|TRBD2|.
TGTGCCAGCAGCTCGGGACTAGCGGGGGGGCAGATAACGGATACGCAGTATTTT
CASSSGLAGGQITDTQYF
>TRBJ2-7|TRBV7-9|TRBD1|.
TGTGCCAGCAGCAACCCTCCCGGACAGGGGACTTCCTACGAGCAGTACTTC
CASSNPPGQGTSYEQYF
>TRBJ2-3|TRBV6-6|TRBD2|few
TGTGCCAGCAGAACGAAGCGGGAGTACACAGATACGCAGTATTTT
CASRTKREYTDTQYF